The 23 T cell receptor beta chains listed next were all sequenced from one sample in a study of T cells after yellow fever vaccination. TCRdb fed the 5' RACE reads into MiXCR, producing one record per CDR3 protein. The sample holds about 320,000 distinct CDR3 sequences, under 15% seen once. This material consisted of CD4+ T cells sorted from PBMCs, taken 15 days after the yellow fever booster vaccination. These receptors all stem from a man aged 18 to 35 who received the YFV17D yellow fever vaccine.

The V call is TRBV27, the J call TRBJ2-3, with unresolved D. The ends were cut back, 3 bases at V and 2 bases at J, with 9 bases in the middle. This CDR3 spans 14 amino acids. CDR1 is MNHEY and CDR2 is SMNVEV in the germline V gene (reference sequence). CDR3 nucleotides: TGTGCCAGCAGTTTCCGCAGACACACAGATACGCAGTATTTT. Translation gives CASSFRRHTDTQYF.

V is TRBV9 and J is TRBJ2-1; D perhaps matches TRBD1 (5 bases). This CDR3 region has 15 residues. Trimming took 0 bases from V and 0 from J, leaving 7 bases between them. Germline CDR1 SGDLS, CDR2 YYNGEE. The CDR3 DNA reads as TGTGCCAGCAGCGTAGAGGGGATCTCCTACAATGAGCAGTTCTTC. Translation: CASSVEGISYNEQFF. The entire variable domain, with the rest obtained from reference TRBV9 and TRBJ2-1, is as follows: DSGVTQTPKHLITATGQRVTLRCSPRSGDLSVYWYQQSLDQGLQFLIQYYNGEERAKGNILERFSAQQFPDLHSELNLSSLELGDSALYFCASSVEGISYNEQFFGPGTRLTVL.

Only one count was recorded for this clonotype. The chain uses TRBV19 and TRBJ1-5, with D possibly being TRBD1 (5 bases). Germline CDR1 and CDR2: LNHDA and SQIVND (reference sequence). This CDR3 contains 14 residues. The V end was cut by 7 bases, the J end by 2 bases, with 12 bases between. The CDR3 DNA follows: TGTGCCAGTAAAGACAGTGGGGGCAATCAGCCCCAGCATTTT. This gives the protein CASKDSGGNQPQHF.

The V and J genes are TRBV9 and TRBJ1-2; a possible D gene is TRBD1 (6 bases). CDR1 SGDLS and CDR2 YYNGEE come from the germline V gene. The CDR3 loop spans 13 amino acids. Between the trimmed V and J ends, which lost 3 bases and 8 bases, there was a span of 14 bases. CDR3 coding DNA: TGTGCCAGCAGCGAAAGAGGACAGAGCGGCTACACCTTC. As protein: CASSERGQSGYTF.

This clonotype was seen only a few times. The CDR3 nucleotides read TGCAGCGCAACCTTACAGGGGAACACTGAAGCTTTCTTT. Protein product: CSATLQGNTEAFF. The chain links TRBV29-1 to TRBJ1-1, with D possibly TRBD1 on 6 matching bases. Germline assignment: CDR1 SQVTM and CDR2 ANQGSEA. This CDR3 has 13 residues. Trimming took off 7 bases at V and 1 base at J, with 13 bases between the two ends. The full variable domain, rest sourced from reference TRBV29-1 and TRBJ1-1, is SAVISQKPSRDICQRGTSLTIQCQVDSQVTMMFWYRQQPGQSLTLIATANQGSEATYESGFVIDKFPISRPNLTFSTLTVSNMSPEDSSIYLCSATLQGNTEAFFGQGTRLTVV.

This clonotype was counted a few times. This sequence joins TRBV16 and TRBJ2-1; the D call may be TRBD1 or TRBD2 (6 bases each). Germline CDR1 reads KGHSY; CDR2 reads FQNENV. V was clipped by 1 base and J by 5 bases, with 18 bases between them. The CDR3 runs to 17 residues. The CDR3 nucleotides are TGTGCCAGCAGCCAATTTGGGGGGCTTACCCCCCACAATGAGCAGTTCTTC. It codes for CASSQFGGLTPHNEQFF.

This clonotype was seen at least ten times. The V gene is TRBV20-1, the J gene TRBJ2-1, with a possible D match to TRBD1 (5 bases). This CDR3 has 13 residues. V lost 0 bases, J lost 9 bases, and 12 bases lay in between. Germline loops: CDR1 DFQATT, CDR2 SNEGSKA (reference sequence). Written as DNA, the CDR3 is TGCAGTGCTAGAGATGGGGCAGGGCTTGAGCAGTTCTTC. This sequence encodes CSARDGAGLEQFF.

This chain connects TRBV6-5 to TRBJ2-3; no reliable D call. Per the germline V gene, CDR1 is MNHEY and CDR2 is SVGAGI. Trimming pared 2 bases from V and 5 bases from J, leaving 11 bases between. The CDR3 loop spans 14 amino acids. The CDR3, as DNA: TGTGCCAGCAGTTACAGGTGGCTTGGAGATACGCAGTATTTT. As protein: CASSYRWLGDTQYF.

This clonotype was counted at least ten times. The chain recombines TRBV3-1 with TRBJ2-5, with D hard to call. The germline CDR1 and CDR2 sequences are LGHDT and YNNKEL (reference sequence). Trimming shortened V by 1 base and J by 1 base, and 7 bases separated the two germline ends. CDR3 length: 14 residues. The CDR3 spells CASSQGWGQETQYF. In nucleotides, the CDR3 is TGTGCCAGCAGCCAAGGTTGGGGCCAAGAGACCCAGTACTTC.

This clonotype showed up just a few times. This chain joins TRBV28 and TRBJ1-1; no definite D call. With 6 bases removed from V and 3 bases from J, the gap between germline ends came to 14 bases. CDR3 size: 14 residues. Germline lookup yields CDR1 MDHEN and CDR2 SYDVKM. The CDR3 is CASSPYGRDTEAFF. The CDR3 nucleotides read TGTGCCAGCAGCCCCTACGGCCGGGACACTGAAGCTTTCTTT. Filled out from reference TRBV28 and TRBJ1-1, the complete variable domain reads DVKVTQSSRYLVKRTGEKVFLECVQDMDHENMFWYRQDPGLGLRLIYFSYDVKMKEKGDIPEGYSVSREKKERFSLILESASTNQTSMYLCASSPYGRDTEAFFGQGTRLTVV.

This chain joins TRBV6-2 or TRBV6-3 and TRBJ1-5, with D unresolved. The CDR3 length is 15 residues. Trimming shortened V by 5 bases and J by 2 bases, and 13 bases separated the two germline ends. Germline lookup yields CDR1 MNHEY and CDR2 SVGEGT. CDR3 DNA sequence: TGTGCCAGCAGTCCTTTCGGGAATGGCAATCAGCCCCAGCATTTT. Residues: CASSPFGNGNQPQHF.

This clonotype was detected a few times. The chain is built from TRBV6-2 or TRBV6-3 and TRBJ2-3, with 7 bases matching TRBD2. The CDR3 contains 18 residues. V shed 2 bases and J 6 bases; nucleotides not matched to a gene: 17. CDR1 MNHEY and CDR2 SVGEGT come from the germline V gene. The CDR3 coding sequence is TGTGCCAGCAGTTACCCGAGGACCTCGCGGGGGAACTGGGATACGCAGTATTTT. This encodes CASSYPRTSRGNWDTQYF.

This clonotype was picked up many times. The chain carries TRBV11-2 and TRBJ2-1, with D maybe TRBD2 (5 bases). There are 15 residues in the CDR3. CDR1 and CDR2 (germline): SGHAT, FQNNGV. Trimming pared 0 bases from V and 5 bases from J, leaving 11 bases between. CDR3 sequence (DNA): TGTGCCAGCAGCTTAGATCGGGGTCCAAACAATGAGCAGTTCTTC. Its translation: CASSLDRGPNNEQFF.

The rearrangement joins TRBV7-9 to TRBJ2-7; D ambiguous. CDR3 length equals 13 residues. Deletions cut 5 bases from V and 6 bases from J, with 14 bases between. In germline, CDR1 is SEHNR, CDR2 FQNEAQ (reference sequence). This chain's CDR3 is CASSPASSSEQYF. CDR3 nucleotide sequence: TGTGCCAGCAGCCCGGCCTCGTCTAGCGAGCAGTACTTC.

This clonotype occurred a few times. The chain couples TRBV5-1 to TRBJ1-4; TRBD1 aligns across 11 bases. The CDR3 spans 16 residues. Germline loops: CDR1 SGHRS, CDR2 YFSETQ. With V trimmed by 4 bases and J by 1 base, 3 bases remained unmatched. This chain's CDR3 is CASSTGQGGTNEKLFF. The DNA for the CDR3 is TGCGCCAGCAGCACGGGACAGGGGGGAACTAATGAAAAACTGTTTTTT.

This clonotype was seen a few times. The rearrangement links TRBV5-1 to TRBJ2-2; D might be TRBD1 (6 bases). Germline V gene sequence: CDR1 SGHRS, CDR2 YFSETQ. CDR3 length: 15 residues. Trimming stripped 0 bases from V and 4 bases from J, with 10 bases between. The CDR3 bases are TGCGCCAGCAGCTTGGAAGGGGGTGCCACCGGGGAGCTGTTTTTT. This encodes CASSLEGGATGELFF.

A few counts support this clonotype. V is TRBV19 and J is TRBJ1-1, with 11 bases lining up with TRBD1. The CDR3 has 14 residues. Germline CDR1 LNHDA, CDR2 SQIVND (reference sequence). With 5 bases clipped from V and 3 bases from J, the junction kept 2 bases outside the gene matches. CDR3 DNA: TGTGCCAGTAGTTCGGACAGGGGGCACACTGAAGCTTTCTTT. Amino acids: CASSSDRGHTEAFF.

At least ten counts were recorded for this clonotype. The chain couples TRBV7-2 to TRBJ1-1, with D tentatively TRBD1 (5 bases). Germline V lookup: CDR1 SGHTA, CDR2 FQGNSA. Trimming took off 4 bases at V and 1 base at J, with 16 bases between the two ends. The CDR3 contains 16 residues. CDR3 loop: CASSSGGTGSNTEAFF. The DNA of the CDR3 is TGTGCCAGCAGCTCCGGGGGGACCGGGTCGAACACTGAAGCTTTCTTT.

The chain is built from TRBV9 and TRBJ2-1; 8 positions match TRBD2. This CDR3 region has 15 residues. The J segment lost 3 bases and the V segment lost 3 bases, leaving 5 bases of the junction unmatched. Germline V CDR1 and CDR2: SGDLS, YYNGEE. CDR3 bases: TGTGCCAGCAGCGGGAGCGGGGGCAACTACAATGAGCAGTTCTTC. It specifies CASSGSGGNYNEQFF.

The sample holds a few counts of this clonotype. This rearrangement joins TRBV27 to TRBJ2-5; D uncertain. The CDR3 covers 15 residues. CDR1 is MNHEY and CDR2 is SMNVEV in the germline V gene (reference sequence). The V end lost 3 bases, the J end lost 1 base, and 12 bases lay between the germline ends. The CDR3 region has the DNA TGTGCCAGCAGTTTGGCCTCCGGGCTCCAAGAGACCCAGTACTTC. Encoded protein: CASSLASGLQETQYF.

The genes are TRBV19 and TRBJ1-5; D is possibly TRBD1 (6 bases). Germline CDR1 is LNHDA and CDR2 is SQIVND (reference sequence). This CDR3 is built from 14 residues. Between the trimmed V and J ends, which lost 4 bases and 5 bases, there was a span of 12 bases. The CDR3 is CASSRGTTDQPQHF. The CDR3 DNA is TGTGCCAGTAGTAGAGGGACAACGGATCAGCCCCAGCATTTT.

V is TRBV7-3 and J is TRBJ2-6, with 9 bases fitting TRBD1. The J segment lost 2 bases and the V segment lost 5 bases, leaving 7 bases of the junction unmatched. Germline CDR1 is SGHTA and CDR2 is FQGTGA. The CDR3 sequence is 17 residues long. CDR3 protein: CASSMTGGRPGANVLTF. Here the CDR3 DNA reads TGTGCCAGCAGCATGACAGGGGGGAGACCTGGGGCCAACGTCCTGACTTTC.

A few counts support this clonotype. The genes are TRBV10-2 and TRBJ2-7; D uncertain. The germline V gene encodes CDR1 WSHSY and CDR2 SAAADI. There are 15 residues in the CDR3. The V end was cut by 6 bases, the J end by 0 bases, with 15 bases between. Here the CDR3 reads CASSRFLVGSYEQYF. In DNA form, the CDR3 reads TGCGCCAGCAGCCGTTTTTTAGTGGGCTCCTACGAGCAGTACTTC.